The 32 T cell receptor beta chains below all came from one sample that was sequenced in a study of CD8+CD57+ T cells in acquired aplastic anemia. Patients sequenced had flow cytometry evidence of CD8+CD57+ cell expansion. Profiling that covered TCR beta VDJ and CDR3 relied on genomic DNA as its template. MiXCR, run by TCRdb on the reads, gives a single entry per CDR3 protein. The sample lists around 150,000 distinct CDR3 sequences; 40% to 55% were seen once. The material sequenced was sorted CD4+, CD8+, or CD8+CD57+ T cells (not recorded which) from PBMCs. These receptors all stem from a human donor with aplastic anemia.

In this sample, this clonotype turned up many times. The J gene is TRBJ1-1, the V gene TRBV7-2, with D possibly TRBD1 on 6 matching bases. The CDR3 has 13 residues. Germline CDR1 reads SGHTA; CDR2 reads FQGNSA. V was pared by 3 bases and J by 5 bases, with 10 bases between. The CDR3 region has the DNA TGTGCCAGCAGCTTGGGGGCGCGTACTGAAGCTTTCTTT. Protein sequence: CASSLGARTEAFF.

The chain links TRBV24-1 to TRBJ2-1; 9 nucleotides line up with TRBD1. The germline V gene has CDR1 KGHDR and CDR2 SFDVKD. V was clipped by 5 bases and J by 8 bases; unmatched bases: 9. CDR3 size: 15 residues. CDR3 in amino acids: CATSAGTGLRHEQFF. CDR3 DNA sequence: TGTGCCACCAGTGCCGGGACAGGGCTACGTCATGAGCAGTTCTTC.

The chain has TRBV2 and TRBJ2-3, with no clear D. CDR3 length: 14 residues. V lost 3 bases and J 0 bases, leaving 7 bases between the germline ends. Germline CDR1 and CDR2: SNHLY and FYNNEI. The CDR3 is CASSDSSSTDTQYF. The CDR3 nucleotides are TGTGCCAGCAGTGACTCCTCTAGCACAGATACGCAGTATTTT.

The chain couples TRBV10-3 to TRBJ2-3; 8 bases match TRBD2. The CDR3 has 14 residues. From germline, CDR1 is ENHRY and CDR2 SYGVKD. After removal of 7 bases from V and 2 bases from J, the junction contained 5 bases not matched to a gene. CDR3 nucleotide sequence: TGTGCCATCATGACGGGGGGGGCCACAGATACGCAGTATTTT. It codes for CAIMTGGATDTQYF.

This clonotype was seen more than once but under ten times. The chain couples TRBV28 to TRBJ1-3; D gene uncertain. The V end lost 4 bases, the J end lost 0 bases, and 13 bases lay between the germline ends. Per germline, CDR1 MDHEN and CDR2 SYDVKM. The CDR3 loop spans 16 amino acids. CDR3 sequence: CASSWVGGRSGNTIYF. CDR3 bases: TGTGCCAGCAGTTGGGTCGGAGGCCGCTCTGGAAACACCATATATTTT. The complete variable domain, with remaining parts taken from reference TRBV28 and TRBJ1-3, reads DVKVTQSSRYLVKRTGEKVFLECVQDMDHENMFWYRQDPGLGLRLIYFSYDVKMKEKGDIPEGYSVSREKKERFSLILESASTNQTSMYLCASSWVGGRSGNTIYFGEGSWLTVV.

The rearrangement uses TRBV20-1 and TRBJ1-1, with TRBD1 matching 8 bases. This CDR3 has 15 amino acids. CDR1 is DFQATT and CDR2 is SNEGSKA in the germline V gene (reference sequence). The trim removed 3 bases at V and 4 bases at J, leaving 10 bases unmatched. CDR3 amino acids: CSASRARQGSTEAFF. The DNA of the CDR3 is TGCAGTGCTAGTAGGGCGAGACAGGGGAGCACTGAAGCTTTCTTT.

Turning to this clonotype: Since a much larger clone is just one base distant, this may be a read error. The chain combines TRBV12-3 or TRBV12-4 with TRBJ2-1; D is uncertain. This CDR3 is built from 15 residues. DNA of the CDR3: TGTGCCAGCACCCCTGGGCAGAGCTCCTACAATGGGCAGTTCTTC. Translating gives CASTPGQSSYNGQFF.

In this sample, this clonotype turned up many times. V and J are TRBV2 and TRBJ2-3; no clear D gene. This CDR3 has 15 residues. Germline lookup yields CDR1 SNHLY and CDR2 FYNNEI. V was cut by 3 bases and J by 0 bases, with 10 bases left in between. CDR3 DNA sequence: TGTGCCAGCAGTGATGGTACGATTAGCACAGATACGCAGTATTTT. Residues: CASSDGTISTDTQYF.

This chain connects TRBV29-1 to TRBJ1-2; no reliable D call. This CDR3 spans 15 amino acids. Germline V gene lookup returns CDR1 SQVTM and CDR2 ANQGSEA. The V end lost 4 bases, the J end lost 2 bases, and 17 bases lay between the germline ends. For the CDR3, the DNA is TGCAGCGTTGGGTCACTCATTGCCGTAAACTATGGCTACACCTTC. It encodes CSVGSLIAVNYGYTF.

The chain combines TRBV4-2 with TRBJ1-4; the D is unclear. The CDR3 length is 17 residues. V lost 0 bases to trimming and J lost 1 base, with 12 bases between them. The germline V gene encodes CDR1 LGHNA and CDR2 YNFKEQ. CDR3 protein: CASSQDWVGETNEKLFF. The CDR3 nucleotides are TGTGCCAGCAGCCAAGATTGGGTCGGGGAAACTAATGAAAAACTGTTTTTT.

DNA of the CDR3: TGTGCCAGCAGCTTATCGGGACAGGGGACCGAGCAGTACTTC. Its translation is CASSLSGQGTEQYF. This chain joins TRBV7-9 and TRBJ2-7; 10 nucleotides agree with TRBD1. The V segment lost 2 bases and the J segment 6 bases; nucleotides outside the gene matches: 4. The CDR3 has 14 residues. Germline V gives CDR1 SEHNR, CDR2 FQNEAQ (reference sequence).

This chain links TRBV2 with TRBJ2-3, with D maybe TRBD1 (6 bases). V lost 8 bases, J lost 2 bases, and 14 bases lay in between. This CDR3 is 14 amino acids long. The germline gives CDR1 SNHLY, CDR2 FYNNEI. CDR3 loop: CASSGQPNTDTQYF. CDR3 coding DNA: TGTGCCAGCTCGGGACAACCGAACACAGATACGCAGTATTTT.

Remarks on this clonotype: Given a much more abundant clone one base away, this may be a read error. Since the CDR3 does not end with the conserved phenylalanine or tryptophan, this likely comes from a read error. The chain recombines TRBV5-1 with TRBJ2-5, with D perhaps TRBD2 (5 bases). Trimming left V 6 bases short and J 3 bases short, with 21 bases between. Per the germline V gene, CDR1 is SGHRS and CDR2 is YFSETQ. The CDR3 sequence is 16 residues long. CDR3 coding DNA: TGCGCCAGCACCGAGATGGGGAGTGGAAAAAAAGAGACCCAGTACCTC. Its translation: CASTEMGSGKKETQYL.

This clonotype was counted once. The chain has TRBV6-5 and TRBJ2-6; D is possibly TRBD1 (6 bases). Germline CDR1 and CDR2: MNHEY and SVGAGI. With 0 bases removed from V and 3 bases from J, the gap between germline ends came to 6 bases. The CDR3 sequence is 15 residues long. The DNA for the CDR3 is TGTGCCAGCAGTTACTCGACAGGTGGGGCCAACGTCCTGACTTTC. This codes for CASSYSTGGANVLTF.

This clonotype was counted ten times or more. The chain combines TRBV5-4 with TRBJ1-1, with D unclear. Trimming stripped 4 bases from V and 8 bases from J, with 12 bases between. The CDR3 sequence is 12 residues long. Germline V CDR1 and CDR2: SGHNT, YYREEE (reference sequence). The CDR3 DNA is TGTGCCAGCAGCCACACCGGAGGGGAAGCTTTCTTT. It encodes CASSHTGGEAFF.

This clonotype was detected a few times. The chain recombines TRBV10-3 with TRBJ1-1; D is undetermined. Trimming stripped 4 bases from V and 0 bases from J, with 3 bases between. The germline gives CDR1 ENHRY, CDR2 SYGVKD. The length of the CDR3 is 12 residues. The CDR3 region is CAISALNTEAFF. For the CDR3, the DNA is TGTGCCATCAGTGCATTGAACACTGAAGCTTTCTTT.

This clonotype was recorded many times. The chain recombines TRBV5-5 with TRBJ1-1; no reliable D call. This CDR3 region has 14 residues. CDR1 is SGHKS and CDR2 is YYEKEE in the germline V gene (reference sequence). V shed 0 bases and J shed 6 bases, with 12 bases lying between them. The CDR3 coding sequence is TGTGCCAGCAGCTTGGGCTTTAGATCACCTGAAGCTTTCTTT. It is translated as CASSLGFRSPEAFF. Supplemented by reference TRBV5-5 and TRBJ1-1, the full variable domain reads DAGVTQSPTHLIKTRGQQVTLRCSPISGHKSVSWYQQVLGQGPQFIFQYYEKEERGRGNFPDRFSARQFPNYSSELNVNALLLGDSALYLCASSLGFRSPEAFFGQGTRLTVV.

The sample holds one count of this clonotype. The chain employs TRBV20-1 and TRBJ2-7, with 8 bases aligning to TRBD1. CDR1 DFQATT and CDR2 SNEGSKA come from the germline V gene (reference sequence). The CDR3 covers 12 residues. The ends lost 4 bases at V and 7 bases at J; junction bases unmatched: 6. This chain's CDR3 is CSAIGQGKEQYF. The CDR3 nucleotides are TGCAGTGCTATTGGACAGGGAAAGGAGCAGTACTTC.

The chain joins TRBV2 to TRBJ2-7; TRBD1 matches 9 bases. Unmatched junction bases numbered 11, after V lost 9 bases and J lost 5 bases. Looked up from germline, CDR1 is SNHLY and CDR2 is FYNNEI. CDR3 size: 14 residues. CDR3: CASVSGDRAHEQYF. The CDR3 DNA follows: TGTGCCAGTGTAAGCGGGGACAGGGCCCACGAGCAGTACTTC.

The chain is built from TRBV4-1 and TRBJ1-2; TRBD1 agrees at 8 bases. With V trimmed by 0 bases and J by 2 bases, 14 bases remained unmatched. The CDR3 runs to 19 residues. Germline V gene sequence: CDR1 MGHRA, CDR2 YSYEKL. The CDR3 sequence: CASSQDPMTGAVANYGYTF. Here the CDR3 DNA reads TGCGCCAGCAGCCAAGACCCCATGACAGGGGCAGTTGCAAACTATGGCTACACCTTC.

The chain couples TRBV10-3 to TRBJ2-3; no definite D call. V was clipped by 6 bases and J by 6 bases, with 13 bases between them. The CDR3 totals 13 residues. CDR1 is ENHRY, CDR2 SYGVKD, per germline. For the CDR3, the DNA is TGTGCCATCAGGCACCCAGCCCGGGATACGCAGTATTTT. Amino acid sequence: CAIRHPARDTQYF.

In its sample, this clonotype was seen many times. The chain links TRBV19 to TRBJ2-1; possibly TRBD2 for D (6 bases). Between the trimmed V and J ends, which lost 5 bases and 7 bases, there was a span of 15 bases. Per germline, CDR1 LNHDA and CDR2 SQIVND (reference sequence). The length of the CDR3 is 14 residues. Here the CDR3 reads CASSQRVGLNEQFF. The CDR3 nucleotides are TGTGCCAGTAGTCAACGGGTGGGACTTAATGAGCAGTTCTTC.

This clonotype was seen many times. J is TRBJ1-2 and V is TRBV5-1, with unresolved D. CDR1 is SGHRS and CDR2 is YFSETQ in the germline V gene. Trimming cost V 0 bases and J 0 bases, with 15 bases left between them. The CDR3 length is 17 residues. The CDR3 is CASSLEGLGGTNYGYTF. In DNA form, the CDR3 reads TGCGCCAGCAGCTTGGAGGGCCTCGGAGGTACTAACTATGGCTACACCTTC. Looking up the rest from reference TRBV5-1 and TRBJ1-2 gives the full variable domain: KAGVTQTPRYLIKTRGQQVTLSCSPISGHRSVSWYQQTPGQGLQFLFEYFSETQRNKGNFPGRFSGRQFSNSRSEMNVSTLELGDSALYLCASSLEGLGGTNYGYTFGSGTRLTVV.

This clonotype was seen more than once but under ten times. The chain is built from TRBV15 and TRBJ2-7; TRBD2 might be the D (6 bases). Germline V lookup: CDR1 LNHNV, CDR2 YYDKDF (reference sequence). Trimming removed 5 bases at V and 6 bases at J, with 17 bases between. The CDR3 length is 14 residues. CDR3 protein: CATSSREWGVEQYF. CDR3 bases: TGTGCCACCAGCTCACGGGAGTGGGGGGTCGAGCAGTACTTC.

This chain uses TRBV29-1 with TRBJ1-6, with 7 bases identical to TRBD1. Germline V lookup: CDR1 SQVTM, CDR2 ANQGSEA. This CDR3 has 14 amino acids. V lost 6 bases and J lost 6; bases outside the gene matches: 8. CDR3 DNA: TGCAGCGTCCGACAGGGAGAGGCTAATTCACCCCTCCACTTT. Translating gives CSVRQGEANSPLHF. Full variable domain (missing parts from reference TRBV29-1 and TRBJ1-6): SAVISQKPSRDICQRGTSLTIQCQVDSQVTMMFWYRQQPGQSLTLIATANQGSEATYESGFVIDKFPISRPNLTFSTLTVSNMSPEDSSIYLCSVRQGEANSPLHFGNGTRLTVT.

This sequence joins TRBV7-2 and TRBJ1-2; 9 bases agree with TRBD1. This CDR3 spans 14 amino acids. V lost 4 bases, J lost 5 bases, and 5 bases stayed unmatched. The germline V gene has CDR1 SGHTA and CDR2 FQGNSA. CDR3 loop: CASSWAGQGYGYTF. Here the CDR3 DNA reads TGTGCCAGCAGCTGGGCCGGACAGGGGTATGGCTACACCTTC. The full variable domain, its missing parts supplied by reference TRBV7-2 and TRBJ1-2, is GAGVSQSPSNKVTEKGKDVELRCDPISGHTALYWYRQSLGQGLEFLIYFQGNSAPDKSGLPSDRFSAERTGGSVSTLTIQRTQQEDSAVYLCASSWAGQGYGYTFGSGTRLTVV.

This clonotype has at least ten counts. The V and J genes are TRBV7-6 and TRBJ2-5; D perhaps matches TRBD2 (6 bases). Germline V gene sequence: CDR1 SGHVS, CDR2 FNYEAQ. This CDR3 contains 15 residues. V was clipped by 1 base and J by 3 bases, with 12 bases between them. The CDR3 nucleotides are TGTGCCAGCAGCTTAGGGGGAGGTTTCGAAGAGACCCAGTACTTC. It yields the protein CASSLGGGFEETQYF.

The chain couples TRBV20-1 to TRBJ2-7, with 10 bases that match TRBD2. V dropped 6 bases and J dropped 3; count of bases not matched to a gene: 17. This CDR3 spans 17 amino acids. Looked up from germline, CDR1 is DFQATT and CDR2 is SNEGSKA (reference sequence). The DNA for the CDR3 is TGCAGTGCGATAATCGGGACTAGCGAGAGGTCGGTCTACGAGCAGTACTTC. Translation gives CSAIIGTSERSVYEQYF.

About this clonotype itself: A much larger clone differs by one base, so this may be a read error. As DNA, the CDR3 is TGTGCCAGCAGCCCTGTCGCCCGCGGTTACAATGAGCAGCTCTTC. It yields the protein CASSPVARGYNEQLF. This chain uses TRBV4-2 with TRBJ2-1; no definite D call. The CDR3 has 15 residues. The germline V gene has CDR1 LGHNA and CDR2 YNFKEQ.

This clonotype has just one count. This sequence joins TRBV24-1 and TRBJ2-5, with D tentatively TRBD1 (6 bases). The CDR3 length is 15 residues. Deletions cut 4 bases from V and 3 bases from J, with 14 bases between. Per the germline V gene, CDR1 is KGHDR and CDR2 is SFDVKD. The CDR3 reads CATSESGHSKETQYF. For the CDR3, the DNA is TGTGCCACCAGTGAATCGGGACACTCAAAAGAGACCCAGTACTTC.

With regard to this clonotype: A much larger clone lies one base from this, so it may be a read error. This sequence joins TRBV19 and TRBJ2-7; maybe TRBD1 (6 bases). Germline V lookup: CDR1 LNHDA, CDR2 SQIVND (reference sequence). The CDR3 consists of 15 residues. CDR3 nucleotide sequence: TGTGCCCGTAGAGCGGAATTGACAGGTCAATCAGAGCAGTACTTC. This codes for CARRAELTGQSEQYF.

This clonotype was seen repeatedly, ten times or more. V usage is TRBV6-1 and J usage is TRBJ2-5; D is ambiguous. Germline CDR1 is MNHNS and CDR2 is SASEGT. The V end was cut by 6 bases, the J end by 2 bases, with 7 bases between. This CDR3 has 12 residues. DNA for the CDR3: TGTGCCAGCAGAAGGATTCAAGAGACCCAGTACTTC. Its protein product is CASRRIQETQYF.